This T cell receptor beta chain was profiled in a study of cytomegalovirus exposure and HLA in healthy donors. Study-wide findings and caveats: Altogether, 170 or so TCR beta chains were recorded as cytomegalovirus-associated.

With 1 base removed from V and 5 bases from J, the gap between germline ends came to 9 bases. The CDR3 is 13 residues long. Germline assignment: CDR1 GTSNPN and CDR2 SVGIG (reference sequence). About this clone: Its antigen is undetermined. In the same sample, other DNA sequences code for this CDR3.

PCR was performed using 60 Vbeta and 13 Jbeta primers. Using immunoSEQ multiplex PCR, the repertoire was profiled, and TCRdb retains in-frame clones only, with some absent. The sample records fewer than 180,000 clones, around 60% being singletons. Sequenced input: PBMCs. The origin of this receptor is a woman in her sixties in good health and CMV-seropositive. This chain joins TRBV30 and TRBJ1-5; unclear D gene. CDR3 in amino acids: CAWSAELDQPQHF. In DNA form, the CDR3 reads TGTGCCTGGAGTGCCGAATTAGATCAGCCCCAGCATTTT.